This TCR beta chain was retrieved from a study of shared clonotypes between healthy human individuals (TCRdb year 2020). Regarding the complete study: The cohort comprised two women and a few men aged 18 to 49 years. For each donor, CD4 naive and CD4 memory were each given three plates, CD8 naive was given two plates, and CD8 memory was given one plate. Libraries were prepared and TCR repertoires were sequenced by different laboratories using diverse techniques, in order to increase sequencing depth and limit assay-specific biases. To estimate repertoire size and how much clonotypes are shared between individuals, the study performed deep sequencing of blood TCR repertoires from roughly five healthy adults. Leukapheresis yielded between about 0.85 and 10 billion PBMCs per donor. General conclusions and limits of the study: Compared with non-shared clonotypes, clonotypes shared by all four sorted-subset donors had higher generation probabilities. The small number of donors limited the genetic and exposure-history diversity represented. Sampling was restricted to blood, and TCR repertoires in tissue are likely to differ from TCR repertoires in blood. Naive subsets generally had larger estimated clonotype richness than memory subsets did. Across a few donors, about 5.2% of naive CD4, 3.5% of naive CD8, 2% to 2.5% of memory CD4, and approximately 0.4% of memory CD8 clonotypes were shared. Rarefaction of sorted-subset datasets indicated incomplete sequencing despite the large sequencing depth. Based on pairwise subsampling, the degree of clonotype sharing among donors was expected to be affected by sequencing depth.

The table lists this clone with a few counts. Its antigen is currently not known. The record has no base qualities; no much larger clone is one base away. The sample carries other DNA sequences with the same CDR3. CDR1 and CDR2, looked up from the germline V gene, are MNHEY and SVGAGI. From the cysteine through the phenylalanine, the CDR3 covers 13 amino acids. This entry keeps only the CDR3 DNA: 39 bases, framed from base 1. The V end loses 4 bases and the J end loses 0 bases, and a stretch of 6 bases separates them. Using the deep immunoSEQ assay, TCR CDR3 regions were amplified from genomic DNA by multiplex PCR. Extracted genomic DNA from each cell subset was distributed evenly across all wells of several immunoSEQ 96-well plates, and each plate was treated as a replicate. For sorted subsets, around 200 ng genomic DNA, equal to tens of thousands of T cell genomes, was loaded into each replicate PCR. The purified libraries were quantified using a Qubit 3.0 fluorometer, sized with a Bioanalyzer 2100, and then quantified again using the KAPA Library Quantification kit. Each immunoSEQ 96-well plate was sequenced on its own single-read 150-cycle Illumina NextSeq 550 flow cell. As for the original processing: Because the immunoSEQ output included only junctional sequences and no quality scores, the filtering could not be the same as the filtering used for full-length reads. To assign V/J genes and CDR3, sequences were annotated against IMGT germline references using PyIR, a Python wrapper for IgBLAST v1.9. Any read was removed if the V/J assignment was weak (E-value above 1e-6), the CDR3 was missing, or the read contained stop codons, out-of-frame junctions, or ambiguous translated residues. V3J clonotypes were defined by identical inferred V gene, J gene, and CDR3 amino acid sequence. To compute the percentage overlap between repertoires, the number of shared unique clonotypes was divided by the size of the smaller repertoire. RTK rarefaction, the Chao1 estimator, and Recon v2.1 estimates of unobserved clonotypes were used to assess repertoire richness. Generation probabilities were computed with OLGA for all TCRbeta clonotypes obtained by the gDNA method from several donors. TCRdb mirrors the immuneACCESS table, restricted to in-frame sequences. Some clones are absent from its copies; in checked studies, under half trace to an unresolved V gene, and the reason for the others is unknown. The DNA gave D and trimming, while V, J and clone size come from that table. The sample table records roughly 2.1 million clones; around 93% of these occur just once. Clones ranked in the top ten supply about 1.8% of the sample.

For the CD8 naive samples, CD45RO-negative cells were positively selected for CCR7, yielding a CD45RA+CCR7+ population from which TemRA cells were excluded. Healthy HIV-negative adults with no recently reported acute infections or vaccinations were included as donors. Every donor was a Caucasian adult residing in Nashville, Tennessee, USA. Blood was obtained by leukapheresis, after which PBMCs were separated by Ficoll-Histopaque density gradient centrifugation and cryopreserved in liquid nitrogen vapor phase. Purity and quantity of every magnetically sorted T cell population were checked by analytical flow cytometry. Genomic DNA was isolated from each sorted fraction and quantified by UV absorbance on a Nanodrop 2000c.

The clonotype originates from a man aged 18 to 29 in good health. Some clones in this sample may be carry-over from other donors' samples. The sequenced sample was naive CD8+ T cells from PBMCs. The sample's cell subset or site, from its label and the paper: CD45RA+CCR7+. Recombination connected TRBV6-5 to TRBJ1-1; no D gene is confidently identified. The CDR3 reads as follows: CASSSGLNTEAFF. The DNA sequence reads TGTGCCAGCAGTTCTGGTCTGAACACTGAAGCTTTCTTT.